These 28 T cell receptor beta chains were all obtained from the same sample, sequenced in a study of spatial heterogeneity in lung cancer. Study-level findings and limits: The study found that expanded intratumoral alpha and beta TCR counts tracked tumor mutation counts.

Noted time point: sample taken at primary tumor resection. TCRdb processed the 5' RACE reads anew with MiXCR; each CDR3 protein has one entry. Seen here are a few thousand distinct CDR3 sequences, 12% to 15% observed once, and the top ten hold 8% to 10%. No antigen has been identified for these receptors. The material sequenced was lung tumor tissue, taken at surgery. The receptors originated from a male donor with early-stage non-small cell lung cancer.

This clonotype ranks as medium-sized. The CDR3 DNA follows: TGCGCCAGCAGCCAAGAAATGGGATTTAATGGCTACACCTTC. Encoded protein: CASSQEMGFNGYTF. The chain combines TRBV4-3 with TRBJ1-2; D call uncertain. In germline, CDR1 is LGHNA, CDR2 YSLEER. The CDR3 length is 14 residues. The V end lost 0 bases, the J end lost 6 bases, and 11 bases lay between the germline ends.

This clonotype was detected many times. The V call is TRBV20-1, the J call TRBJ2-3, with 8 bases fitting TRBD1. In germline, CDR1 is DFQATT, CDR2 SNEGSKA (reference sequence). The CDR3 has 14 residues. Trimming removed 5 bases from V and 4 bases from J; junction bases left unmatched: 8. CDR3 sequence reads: CSASGQGRPDTQYF. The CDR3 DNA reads TGCAGTGCTTCCGGACAGGGAAGGCCAGATACGCAGTATTTT.

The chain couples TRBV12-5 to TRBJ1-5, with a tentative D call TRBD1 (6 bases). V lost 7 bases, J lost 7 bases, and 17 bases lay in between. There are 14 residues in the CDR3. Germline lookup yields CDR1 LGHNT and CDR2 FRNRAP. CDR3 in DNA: TGTGCTAGTGCCAATCCCCAGGGGCGACAGCCCCAGCATTTT. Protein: CASANPQGRQPQHF. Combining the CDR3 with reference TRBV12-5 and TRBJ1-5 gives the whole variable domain DARVTQTPRHKVTEMGQEVTMRCQPILGHNTVFWYRQTMMQGLELLAYFRNRAPLDDSGMPKDRFSAEMPDATLATLKIQPSEPRDSAVYFCASANPQGRQPQHFGDGTRLSIL.

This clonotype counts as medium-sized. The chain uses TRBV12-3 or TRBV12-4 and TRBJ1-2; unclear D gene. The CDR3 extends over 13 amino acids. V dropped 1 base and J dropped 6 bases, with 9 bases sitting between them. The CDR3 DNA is TGTGCCAGCAGTTTAGGGGTTGGGGATGGCTACACCTTC. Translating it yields CASSLGVGDGYTF.

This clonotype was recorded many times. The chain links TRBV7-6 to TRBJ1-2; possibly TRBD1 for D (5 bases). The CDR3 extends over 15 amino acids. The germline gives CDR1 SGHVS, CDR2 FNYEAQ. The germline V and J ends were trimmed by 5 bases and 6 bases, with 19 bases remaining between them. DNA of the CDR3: TGTGCCAGCAGCCCCGATGGGGGGAGAGGCAATGGCTACACCTTC. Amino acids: CASSPDGGRGNGYTF.

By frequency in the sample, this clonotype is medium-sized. The CDR3 is CSAREWGGTTTNEKLFF. The CDR3 bases are TGCAGTGCTAGAGAATGGGGGGGAACGACAACTAATGAAAAACTGTTTTTT. The chain joins TRBV20-1 to TRBJ1-4; possibly TRBD1 for D (5 bases). The CDR3 contains 17 residues. The germline gives CDR1 DFQATT, CDR2 SNEGSKA (reference sequence). V was pared by 0 bases and J by 0 bases, with 14 bases between.

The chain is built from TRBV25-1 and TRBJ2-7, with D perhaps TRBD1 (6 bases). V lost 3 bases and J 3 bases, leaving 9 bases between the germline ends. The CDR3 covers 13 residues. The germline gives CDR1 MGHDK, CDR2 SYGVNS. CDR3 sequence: CASSEPDSYEQYF. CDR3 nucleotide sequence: TGTGCCAGCAGTGAGCCGGACAGCTACGAGCAGTACTTC.

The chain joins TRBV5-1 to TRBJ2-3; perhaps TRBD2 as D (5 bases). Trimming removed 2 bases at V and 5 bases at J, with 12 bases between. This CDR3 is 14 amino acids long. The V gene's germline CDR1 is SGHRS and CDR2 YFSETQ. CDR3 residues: CASSFPTGGDTQYF. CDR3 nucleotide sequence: TGCGCCAGCAGCTTTCCCACCGGAGGAGATACGCAGTATTTT. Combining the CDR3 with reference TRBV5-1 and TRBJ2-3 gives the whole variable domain KAGVTQTPRYLIKTRGQQVTLSCSPISGHRSVSWYQQTPGQGLQFLFEYFSETQRNKGNFPGRFSGRQFSNSRSEMNVSTLELGDSALYLCASSFPTGGDTQYFGPGTRLTVL.

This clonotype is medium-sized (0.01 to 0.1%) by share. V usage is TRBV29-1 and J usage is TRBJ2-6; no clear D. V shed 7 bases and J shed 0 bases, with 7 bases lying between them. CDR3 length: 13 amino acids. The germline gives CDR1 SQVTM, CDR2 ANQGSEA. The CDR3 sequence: CSAADSGANVLTF. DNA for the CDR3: TGCAGCGCAGCAGACTCTGGGGCCAACGTCCTGACTTTC.

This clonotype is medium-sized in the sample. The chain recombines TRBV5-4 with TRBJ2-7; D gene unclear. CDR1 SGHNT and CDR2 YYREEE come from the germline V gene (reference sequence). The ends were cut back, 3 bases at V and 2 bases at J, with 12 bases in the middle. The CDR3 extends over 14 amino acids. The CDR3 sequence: CASSSLDGTYEQYF. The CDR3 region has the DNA TGTGCCAGCAGCTCCCTAGACGGCACCTACGAGCAGTACTTC.

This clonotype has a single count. CDR3 sequence (DNA): TGCAGCGTTCATAGTTCGGTAACCCCCGGAGATGAGCAGTTCTTC. It codes for CSVHSSVTPGDEQFF. This sequence joins TRBV29-1 and TRBJ2-1; D not certain. Per germline, CDR1 SQVTM and CDR2 ANQGSEA. The ends were cut back, 5 bases at V and 8 bases at J, with 22 bases in the middle. This CDR3 comprises 15 residues.

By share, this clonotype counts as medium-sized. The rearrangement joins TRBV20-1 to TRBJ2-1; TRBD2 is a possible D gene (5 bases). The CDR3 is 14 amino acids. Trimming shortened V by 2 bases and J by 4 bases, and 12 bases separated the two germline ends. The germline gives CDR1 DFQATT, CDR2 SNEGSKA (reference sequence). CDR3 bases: TGCAGTGCTAGACCCTCGCCGGGGTACAATGAGCAGTTCTTC. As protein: CSARPSPGYNEQFF.

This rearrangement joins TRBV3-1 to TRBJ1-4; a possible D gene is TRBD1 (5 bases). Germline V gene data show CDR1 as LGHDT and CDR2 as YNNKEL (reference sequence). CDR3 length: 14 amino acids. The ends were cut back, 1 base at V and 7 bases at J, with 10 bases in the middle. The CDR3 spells CASSQVSGSEKLFF. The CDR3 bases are TGTGCCAGCAGCCAAGTTTCAGGGAGTGAAAAACTGTTTTTT.

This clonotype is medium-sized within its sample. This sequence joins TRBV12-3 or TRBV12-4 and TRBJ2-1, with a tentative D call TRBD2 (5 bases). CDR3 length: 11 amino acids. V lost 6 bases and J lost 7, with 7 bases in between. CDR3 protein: CASREVNEQFF. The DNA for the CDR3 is TGTGCCAGCAGGGAGGTAAATGAGCAGTTCTTC.

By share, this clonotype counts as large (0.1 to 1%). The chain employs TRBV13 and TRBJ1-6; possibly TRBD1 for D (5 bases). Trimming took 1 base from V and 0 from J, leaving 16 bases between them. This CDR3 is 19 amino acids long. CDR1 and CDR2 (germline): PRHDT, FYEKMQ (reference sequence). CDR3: CASSLVRGGGSSYNSPLHF. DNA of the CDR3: TGTGCCAGCAGCTTAGTGCGGGGTGGGGGAAGCTCCTATAATTCACCCCTCCACTTT.

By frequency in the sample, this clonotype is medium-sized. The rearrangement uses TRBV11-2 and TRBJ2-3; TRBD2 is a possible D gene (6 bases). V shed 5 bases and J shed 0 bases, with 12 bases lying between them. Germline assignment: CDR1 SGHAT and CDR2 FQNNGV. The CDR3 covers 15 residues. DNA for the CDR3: TGTGCCAGCAGCCAGGGAGGAGCTAGCACAGATACGCAGTATTTT. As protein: CASSQGGASTDTQYF. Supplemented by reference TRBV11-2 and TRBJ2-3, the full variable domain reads EAGVAQSPRYKIIEKRQSVAFWCNPISGHATLYWYQQILGQGPKLLIQFQNNGVVDDSQLPKDRFSAERLKGVDSTLKIQPAKLEDSAVYLCASSQGGASTDTQYFGPGTRLTVL.

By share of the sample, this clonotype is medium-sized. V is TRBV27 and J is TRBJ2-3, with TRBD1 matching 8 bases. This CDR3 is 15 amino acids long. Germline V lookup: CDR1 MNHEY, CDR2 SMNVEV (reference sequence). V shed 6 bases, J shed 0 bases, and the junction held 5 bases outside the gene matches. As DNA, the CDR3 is TGTGCCAGCAGGCGGGACAGGTCTAGCACAGATACGCAGTATTTT. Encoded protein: CASRRDRSSTDTQYF.

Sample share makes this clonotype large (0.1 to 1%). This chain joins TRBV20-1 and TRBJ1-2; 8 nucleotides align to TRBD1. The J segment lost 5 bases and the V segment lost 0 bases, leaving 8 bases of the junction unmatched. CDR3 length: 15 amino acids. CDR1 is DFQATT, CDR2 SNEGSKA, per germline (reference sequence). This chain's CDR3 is CSARDPGRGRYGYTF. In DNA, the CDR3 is TGCAGTGCTAGAGATCCTGGCAGGGGGCGGTATGGCTACACCTTC.

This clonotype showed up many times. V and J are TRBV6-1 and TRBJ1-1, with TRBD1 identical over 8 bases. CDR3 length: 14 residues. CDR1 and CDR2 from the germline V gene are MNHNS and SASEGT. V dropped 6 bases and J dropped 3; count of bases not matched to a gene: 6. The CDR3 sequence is CASSAEQGDTEAFF. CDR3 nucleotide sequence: TGTGCCAGCAGCGCCGAACAGGGGGACACTGAAGCTTTCTTT.

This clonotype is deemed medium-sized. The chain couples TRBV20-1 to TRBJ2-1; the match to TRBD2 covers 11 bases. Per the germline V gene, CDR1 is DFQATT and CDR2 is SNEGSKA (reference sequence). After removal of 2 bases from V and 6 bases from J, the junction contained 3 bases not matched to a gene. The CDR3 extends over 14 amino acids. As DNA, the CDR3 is TGCAGTGCTAGACAACTAGCGGGGGCCAATGAGCAGTTCTTC. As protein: CSARQLAGANEQFF.

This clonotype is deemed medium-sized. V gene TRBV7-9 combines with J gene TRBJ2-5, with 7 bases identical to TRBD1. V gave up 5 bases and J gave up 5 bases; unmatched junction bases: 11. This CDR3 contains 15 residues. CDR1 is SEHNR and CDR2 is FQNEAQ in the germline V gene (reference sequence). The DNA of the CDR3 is TGTGCCAGCAGCCAAGGGGGCAGGGTACGCGAGACCCAGTACTTC. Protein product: CASSQGGRVRETQYF.

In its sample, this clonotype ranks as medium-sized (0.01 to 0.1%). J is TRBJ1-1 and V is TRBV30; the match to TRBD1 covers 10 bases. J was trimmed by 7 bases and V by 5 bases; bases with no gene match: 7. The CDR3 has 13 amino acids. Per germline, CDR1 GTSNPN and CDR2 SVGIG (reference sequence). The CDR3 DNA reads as TGTGCCTGGGAACCGGGACAGGGGCTTGAAGCTTTCTTT. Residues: CAWEPGQGLEAFF.

The CDR3 bases are TGCGCCAGCAGCCGCGTAGAGGAGGGACTGTCTAGGGCCAACGTCCTGACTTTC. As protein: CASSRVEEGLSRANVLTF. This chain joins TRBV4-1 and TRBJ2-6; D is perhaps TRBD2 (6 bases). The germline V gene has CDR1 MGHRA and CDR2 YSYEKL. This CDR3 has 18 amino acids. The V end lost 4 bases, the J end lost 5 bases, and 21 bases lay between the germline ends.

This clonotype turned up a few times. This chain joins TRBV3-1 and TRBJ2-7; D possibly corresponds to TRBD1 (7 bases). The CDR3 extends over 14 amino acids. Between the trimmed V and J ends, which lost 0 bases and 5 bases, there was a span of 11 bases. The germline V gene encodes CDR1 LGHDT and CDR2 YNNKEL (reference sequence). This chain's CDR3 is CASSQEQGRNEQYF. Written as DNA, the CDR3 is TGTGCCAGCAGCCAAGAACAGGGGAGGAACGAGCAGTACTTC.

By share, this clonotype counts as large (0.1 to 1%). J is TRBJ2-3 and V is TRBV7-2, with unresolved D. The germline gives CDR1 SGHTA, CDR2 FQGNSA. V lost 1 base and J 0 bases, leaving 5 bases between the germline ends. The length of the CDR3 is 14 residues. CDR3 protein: CASSLGLSTDTQYF. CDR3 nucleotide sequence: TGTGCCAGCAGCTTAGGGCTTAGCACAGATACGCAGTATTTT.

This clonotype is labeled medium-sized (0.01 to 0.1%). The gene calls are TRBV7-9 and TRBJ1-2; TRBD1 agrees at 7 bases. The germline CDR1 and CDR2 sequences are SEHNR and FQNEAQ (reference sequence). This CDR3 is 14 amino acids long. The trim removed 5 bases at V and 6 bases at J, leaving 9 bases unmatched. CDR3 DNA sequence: TGTGCCAGCAGCACCCGACAGGGTTCGAATGGCTACACCTTC. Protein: CASSTRQGSNGYTF.

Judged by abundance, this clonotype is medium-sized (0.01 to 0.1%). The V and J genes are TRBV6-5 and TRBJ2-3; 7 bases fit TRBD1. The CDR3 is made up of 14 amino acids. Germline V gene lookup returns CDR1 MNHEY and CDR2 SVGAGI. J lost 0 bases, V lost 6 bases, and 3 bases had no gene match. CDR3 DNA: TGTGCCAGCAGGCTGGGACAGAGCACAGATACGCAGTATTTT. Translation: CASRLGQSTDTQYF.

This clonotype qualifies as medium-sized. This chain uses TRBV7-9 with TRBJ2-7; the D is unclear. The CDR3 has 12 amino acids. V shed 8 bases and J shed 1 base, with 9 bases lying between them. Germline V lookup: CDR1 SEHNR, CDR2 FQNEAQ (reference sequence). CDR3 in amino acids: CASANMSYEQYF. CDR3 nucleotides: TGTGCCAGCGCGAACATGTCCTACGAGCAGTACTTC.